The 18 T cell receptor beta chains listed next were all sequenced from one sample in a study of CD4 T cells in relation to SARS-CoV-2 and coronaviruses. Assay used: immunoSEQ multiplex PCR; TCRdb lists only in-frame clones, some missing. The table lists some 32,000 clones, under 80% of them singletons, with 3.4% in the top ten. What these receptors recognize is not known. Sequencing was carried out using memory CD4+ T cells from PBMCs, cultured in vitro. The receptors shown here come from an adult with COVID-19.

This rearrangement joins TRBV30 to TRBJ2-1; TRBD2 aligns across 8 bases. Trimming cost V 2 bases and J 7 bases; bases outside gene matches: 7. CDR3 size: 14 residues. The V gene's germline CDR1 is GTSNPN and CDR2 SVGIG (reference sequence). CDR3 sequence (DNA): TGTGCCTGGAGTACCAGCGGGAGTGGTAATGAGCAGTTCTTC. Protein: CAWSTSGSGNEQFF.

The chain links TRBV13 to TRBJ2-7, with D possibly being TRBD2 (5 bases). The CDR3 has 14 amino acids. The V gene's germline CDR1 is PRHDT and CDR2 FYEKMQ (reference sequence). Trimming removed 4 bases from V and 0 bases from J, with 10 bases in between. DNA for the CDR3: TGTGCCAGCAGCTCGGGCGACTACTCCTACGAGCAGTACTTC. Its protein is CASSSGDYSYEQYF.

In DNA form, the CDR3 reads TGTGCCTGGAGTCTCATGGGGTCGAATGAGCAGTTCTTC. This encodes CAWSLMGSNEQFF. The chain employs TRBV30 and TRBJ2-1; D is uncertain. Trimming took off 2 bases at V and 7 bases at J, with 12 bases between the two ends. Germline assignment: CDR1 GTSNPN and CDR2 SVGIG (reference sequence). The CDR3 is made up of 13 amino acids.

A single count supports this clone. The chain has TRBV21-1 and TRBJ2-3; TRBD2 is taken as the D call from the table, unchecked against the DNA. TRBV21-1 is marked as a pseudogene. The CDR3 sequence is 14 residues long. For the CDR3, the DNA is TGTGTAAGCGGGAGCGATTTTAATGGAGATACGCAGTATTTT. Translation: CVSGSDFNGDTQYF.

The table lists this clone with a few counts. This CDR3 is CASSPRPNEQFF. The CDR3 DNA reads as TGTGCCAGCAGTCCCCGCCCCAATGAGCAGTTCTTC. The gene calls are TRBV12-3 or TRBV12-4 and TRBJ2-1; D unresolved. V was shortened by 5 bases and J by 6 bases, with 8 bases between the two germline ends. The CDR3 has 12 residues.

This chain links TRBV19 with TRBJ2-3, with 7 bases that match TRBD1. The germline V gene encodes CDR1 LNHDA and CDR2 SQIVND (reference sequence). V lost 4 bases and J lost 4; bases outside the gene matches: 5. The CDR3 consists of 14 residues. CDR3 DNA: TGTGCCAGTAGTAAAAGGACAGGCCCAGATACGCAGTATTTT. Encoded protein: CASSKRTGPDTQYF.

The gene calls are TRBV5-1 and TRBJ2-2, with D possibly matching TRBD2 (5 bases). This CDR3 is 14 amino acids long. Trimming pared 4 bases from V and 2 bases from J, leaving 9 bases between. CDR1 and CDR2 (germline): SGHRS, YFSETQ. The CDR3 sequence: CASSTGINTGELFF. As DNA, the CDR3 is TGCGCCAGCAGCACCGGGATCAACACCGGGGAGCTGTTTTTT.

The chain uses TRBV27 and TRBJ2-3; a weak D match, TRBD1 (6 bases). V lost 6 bases and J 2 bases, leaving 21 bases between the germline ends. The V gene's germline CDR1 is MNHEY and CDR2 SMNVEV (reference sequence). This CDR3 comprises 17 residues. In nucleotides, the CDR3 is TGTGCCAGCAGACCAACCAAAAACAACAGGGACACAGATACGCAGTATTTT. This sequence encodes CASRPTKNNRDTDTQYF.

The chain couples TRBV19 to TRBJ2-5, with TRBD1 identical over 7 bases. With 3 bases clipped from V and 5 bases from J, the junction kept 3 bases outside the gene matches. The CDR3 has 13 amino acids. Germline values: CDR1 LNHDA, CDR2 SQIVND (reference sequence). The CDR3 is CASSINRGETQYF. CDR3 in DNA: TGTGCCAGTAGTATTAACAGGGGTGAGACCCAGTACTTC.

The V and J genes are TRBV3-1 (or the pseudogene TRBV3-2) and TRBJ2-3; D not certain. V lost 2 bases and J 0 bases, leaving 6 bases between the germline ends. Germline CDR1 is LGHDT and CDR2 is YNNKEL (reference sequence). The CDR3 loop spans 14 amino acids. CDR3 in DNA: TGTGCCAGCAGCCAACGCTCAAGCACAGATACGCAGTATTTT. Translated: CASSQRSSTDTQYF.

The V and J genes are TRBV30 and TRBJ2-2; the D gene is possibly TRBD1 (6 bases). Germline V gene sequence: CDR1 GTSNPN, CDR2 SVGIG (reference sequence). V was pared by 3 bases and J by 6 bases, with 11 bases between. CDR3 length: 13 amino acids. In DNA, the CDR3 is TGTGCCTGGAGCGCCCGACAGGCCGGGGAGCTGTTTTTT. It translates to CAWSARQAGELFF.

The genes are TRBV29-1 and TRBJ1-4; D is unclear. The CDR3 loop spans 12 amino acids. Germline V CDR1 and CDR2: SQVTM, ANQGSEA. The ends were cut back, 7 bases at V and 0 bases at J, with 6 bases in the middle. The CDR3 DNA is TGCAGCGGCAGTACAACTAATGAAAAACTGTTTTTT. Translation gives CSGSTTNEKLFF.

The CDR3 spells CASSRGLAGLSSYNEQFF. As DNA, the CDR3 is TGTGCCAGTAGTAGGGGACTAGCGGGTTTGAGCTCCTACAATGAGCAGTTCTTC. This chain uses TRBV19 with TRBJ2-1; TRBD2 matches at 12 bases. Germline CDR1 and CDR2: LNHDA and SQIVND (reference sequence). V lost 4 bases to trimming and J lost 0 bases; unmatched junction nucleotides: 7. This CDR3 region has 18 residues.

This clone occurred once. The V gene is TRBV27, the J gene TRBJ2-4; 8 nucleotides match TRBD2. This CDR3 is 15 amino acids long. Trimming cost V 3 bases and J 7 bases; bases outside gene matches: 8. Germline V gene lookup returns CDR1 MNHEY and CDR2 SMNVEV (reference sequence). This chain's CDR3 is CASSFLLGGGNIQYF. DNA for the CDR3: TGTGCCAGCAGTTTCCTTCTCGGGGGGGGGAACATTCAGTACTTC.

This chain joins TRBV4-1 and TRBJ2-2; maybe TRBD1 (5 bases). Trimming shortened V by 3 bases and J by 1 base, and 15 bases separated the two germline ends. CDR3 length: 17 amino acids. Germline loops: CDR1 MGHRA, CDR2 YSYEKL. CDR3 DNA: TGCGCCAGCAGCCACCCCCCGTGGACAAAGAACACCGGGGAGCTGTTTTTT. Protein product: CASSHPPWTKNTGELFF.

V usage is TRBV27 and J usage is TRBJ1-1; 7 nucleotides align to TRBD1. This CDR3 has 13 amino acids. CDR1 MNHEY and CDR2 SMNVEV come from the germline V gene (reference sequence). V dropped 5 bases and J dropped 7; count of bases not matched to a gene: 7. CDR3 coding DNA: TGTGCCAGCAGTATATTAGGGGGCTTTGAAGCTTTCTTT. Translation gives CASSILGGFEAFF.

The chain combines TRBV19 with TRBJ2-5; D is unclear. Germline CDR1 LNHDA, CDR2 SQIVND (reference sequence). Trimming left V 3 bases short and J 4 bases short, with 3 bases between. The CDR3 covers 11 residues. The CDR3 DNA sequence: TGTGCCAGTAGTATGGGAGAGACCCAGTACTTC. This encodes CASSMGETQYF.

This chain connects TRBV9 to TRBJ2-7; 10 nucleotides agree with TRBD1. The CDR3 sequence is 14 residues long. Germline CDR1 and CDR2: SGDLS and YYNGEE. The trim removed 1 base at V and 5 bases at J, leaving 3 bases unmatched. The CDR3: CASSVLGQGNEQYF. The CDR3 nucleotides are TGTGCCAGCAGCGTACTGGGACAGGGGAACGAGCAGTACTTC.